The present T cell receptor (beta chain) was sequenced within a study of blood T cells in healthy people across ages. Through a sample-barcoded 5' primer and a J-beta primer mix, a second PCR was run for roughly 7 to 11 cycles. TCRdb passed the 5' RACE reads through MiXCR, listing each CDR3 protein once. The sample carries around 1,600,000 distinct CDR3 sequences, roughly 43% recorded once. Ten milliliters of peripheral blood were drawn from each donor. CDR3 size: 15 residues. In germline, CDR1 is SGHTA, CDR2 FQGNSA. Losses at the gene ends were 4 bases for V and 11 bases for J; bases not matched to a gene: 11.

The rearrangement uses TRBV7-2 and TRBJ2-5; 12 bases are a match to TRBD1. Sequencing input: blood. This TCR derives from a young woman in good health. In nucleotides, the CDR3 is TGTGCCAGCAGCTCCGGGACAGGGGGCTTCAATGAGCAGTACTTC. Translated, it gives CASSSGTGGFNEQYF. The variable domain in full, with the rest retrieved from reference TRBV7-2 and TRBJ2-5, is GAGVSQSPSNKVTEKGKDVELRCDPISGHTALYWYRQSLGQGLEFLIYFQGNSAPDKSGLPSDRFSAERTGGSVSTLTIQRTQQEDSAVYLCASSSGTGGFNEQYFGPGTRLLVL.